Listed below are T cell receptor beta chains from one sample, sequenced in a study of blood T cell repertoires in COVID-19. Repertoires were generated with immunoSEQ multiplex PCR, while TCRdb's copy carries only in-frame clones and drops some. The table has about 240,000 clones, around 89% seen once. Material for sequencing was PBMCs or T cells enriched from blood (not recorded which). All receptors come from a man aged 35-49 years who had recovered from COVID-19. The CDR3 runs from the conserved cysteine through the conserved F or W. The D gene is left open where the match is weak. Clone size is shown for a subset of rows, as once, few, many or a class of expanded clone.

>TRBD2|NA|TRBV4-3|TRBJ2-1
CASSLSPGTSGRAYEQFF
TGCGCCAGCAGCCTTAGTCCCGGGACTAGCGGGAGGGCCTATGAGCAGTTCTTC
>NA|NA|TRBV4-2|TRBJ2-1
CASSHRTGGAGAIDNEQFF
TGTGCCAGCAGCCACCGCACGGGCGGAGCAGGGGCGATCGACAATGAGCAGTTCTTC
>NA|NA|TRBV5-1|TRBJ1-2
CASSRTADGYTF
TGCGCCAGCAGCAGGACAGCGGATGGCTACACCTTC
>TRBD2|few|TRBV4-3|TRBJ2-2
CASSYSGRSNTGELFF
TGCGCCAGCAGCTACAGCGGGAGGTCTAACACCGGGGAGCTGTTTTTT
>NA|NA|TRBV25-1|TRBJ2-5
CASSEIARGLQETQYF
TGTGCCAGCAGTGAAATCGCGAGGGGACTCCAAGAGACCCAGTACTTC
>NA|NA|TRBV10-3|TRBJ1-6
CAISESGGSSYNSPLHF
TGTGCCATCAGTGAGTCGGGAGGGAGCTCCTATAATTCACCCCTCCACTTT
>NA|NA|TRBV27|TRBJ2-2
CASSTLAPPSGELFF
TGTGCCAGCAGTACCCTAGCCCCCCCATCCGGGGAGCTGTTTTTT
>NA|NA|TRBV29-1|TRBJ1-5
CSVITQTGNQPQHF
TGCAGCGTCATCACCCAAACAGGCAATCAGCCCCAGCATTTT
>NA|NA|TRBV28|TRBJ1-2
CASSIIGQPNPYTF
TGTGCCAGCAGTATCATAGGACAACCCAACCCCTACACCTTC
>TRBD1|few|TRBV5-1|TRBJ1-6
CASAGTGTGDSPLHF
TGCGCCAGCGCGGGAACCGGGACAGGCGATTCACCCCTCCACTTT
>TRBD2|NA|TRBV3-1/TRBV3-2|TRBJ2-3
CASSLNSGGTDTQYF
TGTGCCAGCAGCTTAAATAGCGGGGGCACAGATACGCAGTATTTT
>TRBD1|once|TRBV10-2|TRBJ2-7
CASSDGQAYEQYF
TGCGCCAGCAGTGACGGACAGGCCTACGAGCAGTACTTC
>TRBD1|NA|TRBV9|TRBJ2-7
CASSRTGSNYEQYF
TGTGCCAGCAGCCGGACAGGGAGTAACTACGAGCAGTACTTC
>TRBD1|NA|TRBV19|TRBJ1-1
CASTQTSTGDGTEAFF
TGTGCCAGCACTCAAACATCGACAGGGGATGGCACTGAAGCTTTCTTT
>NA|NA|TRBV7-8|TRBJ1-1
CASSLVLGDIKAFF
TGTGCCAGCAGCTTAGTCTTGGGTGACATTAAAGCTTTCTTT
>TRBD1|NA|TRBV18|TRBJ1-2
CASSRQGDYGYTF
TGTGCCAGCTCAAGACAGGGAGACTATGGCTACACCTTC
>NA|once|TRBV5-1|TRBJ1-1
CASSFLGQRLNTEAFF
TGCGCCAGCAGCTTTCTTGGACAGAGACTGAACACTGAAGCTTTCTTT
>NA|few|TRBV30|TRBJ1-5
CAWSLGDSNQPQHF
TGTGCCTGGAGTCTCGGGGATAGCAATCAGCCCCAGCATTTT
>NA|NA|TRBV5-4|TRBJ2-7
CASSLEPGRSGTYEQYF
TGTGCCAGCAGCTTGGAGCCTGGGAGGAGTGGTACCTACGAGCAGTACTTC
>TRBD1|once|TRBV12-5|TRBJ1-5
CASGSPRQGAYGNQPQHF
TGTGCTAGTGGTTCCCCCCGACAGGGGGCATATGGCAATCAGCCCCAGCATTTT
>NA|NA|TRBV27|TRBJ1-1
CASSLVWGDAEAFF
TGTGCCAGCAGTTTAGTATGGGGGGACGCTGAAGCTTTCTTT
>TRBD1|NA|TRBV6-1|TRBJ2-2
CASSVQGQGAAGELFF
TGTGCCAGCAGTGTACAAGGACAGGGGGCGGCCGGGGAGCTGTTTTTT
>NA|NA|TRBV7-8|TRBJ1-1
CASSLLGGPRNTEAFF
TGTGCCAGCAGCTTATTAGGCGGGCCGAGGAACACTGAAGCTTTCTTT
>TRBD1|NA|TRBV11-3|TRBJ2-7
CASSKGQGESLRLGYEQYF
TGTGCCAGCAGCAAAGGACAGGGAGAATCTTTACGTCTAGGCTACGAGCAGTACTTC